The clone carrying this TCR beta chain has more than one count but fewer than ten. Data came from immunoSEQ multiplex PCR; TCRdb stores just in-frame clones and leaves some out. This sample has about 180,000 clones, with about 81% found just once. This entry is derived from a study of blood T cell repertoires in COVID-19. This CDR3 is built from 13 residues. Germline CDR1 reads SNHLY; CDR2 reads FYNNEI. V dropped 8 bases and J dropped 0; count of bases not matched to a gene: 3. Source material: peripheral blood. The clonotype comes from a woman older than 75 with COVID-19, enrolled during active disease. This chain joins TRBV2 and TRBJ2-7; TRBD1 matches at 8 bases. The CDR3 region has the DNA TGTGCCAGCGAGGGGACAGGCTCCTACGAGCAGTACTTC. As protein: CASEGTGSYEQYF.